Presented here are 24 T cell receptor beta chains from one specimen sequenced in a study of blood T cell repertoires in COVID-19. Profiling relied on immunoSEQ multiplex PCR, and the TCRdb table lists in-frame clones only, not all of them. The table records 200,000 or so clones, 87% of them present only once. Input material: PBMCs or T cells enriched from blood (not recorded which). The receptors were sampled from a man aged 25-45 years who had recovered from COVID-19.

This clone has only one observation. The V call is TRBV7-2, the J call TRBJ2-6; 10 bases are shared with TRBD1. V shed 1 base, J shed 1 base, and the junction held 7 bases outside the gene matches. The CDR3 covers 19 residues. CDR1 SGHTA and CDR2 FQGNSA come from the germline V gene. CDR3 sequence: CASSLEGQGRLSGANVLTF. The DNA for the CDR3 is TGTGCCAGCAGCTTAGAGGGACAGGGGCGGTTATCTGGGGCCAACGTCCTGACTTTC.

The chain recombines TRBV3-1 (or the pseudogene TRBV3-2) with TRBJ1-5, with a possible D match to TRBD1 (6 bases). CDR3 length: 14 residues. Trimming took off 3 bases at V and 4 bases at J, with 10 bases between the two ends. The V gene's germline CDR1 is LGHDT and CDR2 YNNKEL (reference sequence). The chain's CDR3 is CASSHSGVNQPQHF. The CDR3 nucleotides are TGTGCCAGCAGCCACTCAGGGGTGAATCAGCCCCAGCATTTT.

The rearrangement links TRBV4-1 to TRBJ2-7; no clear D gene. The germline gives CDR1 MGHRA, CDR2 YSYEKL. The CDR3 loop spans 13 amino acids. Trimming pared 0 bases from V and 9 bases from J, leaving 12 bases between. The CDR3 DNA reads as TGCGCCAGCAGCCAAGACGTGACACGGCCGCAGTACTTC. Protein product: CASSQDVTRPQYF.

The count of this clone is one. The chain combines TRBV5-1 with TRBJ2-5, with D perhaps TRBD2 (5 bases). Germline loops: CDR1 SGHRS, CDR2 YFSETQ. V lost 4 bases to trimming and J lost 4 bases, with 17 bases between them. The CDR3 contains 15 residues. CDR3 sequence (DNA): TGCGCCAGCAGCCCCTTGGGGAGCTCAATAGAGACCCAGTACTTC. Its protein is CASSPLGSSIETQYF.

The chain has TRBV28 and TRBJ2-1; 8 bases are a match to TRBD2. Trimming at V came to 6 bases and at J to 7 bases, leaving 5 bases not matched to a gene. Germline V gene lookup returns CDR1 MDHEN and CDR2 SYDVKM. This CDR3 region has 13 residues. This CDR3 is CASRLASGNEQFF. The CDR3 DNA follows: TGTGCCAGCAGATTAGCTAGCGGGAATGAGCAGTTCTTC.

Only one count was recorded for this clone. The chain carries TRBV6-1 and TRBJ1-5; maybe TRBD1 (6 bases). CDR3 size: 16 residues. The V end was cut by 0 bases, the J end by 11 bases, with 20 bases between. CDR1 MNHNS and CDR2 SASEGT come from the germline V gene. CDR3 in amino acids: CASSEAARGKGRAQHF. The CDR3 bases are TGTGCCAGCAGTGAAGCGGCCAGGGGAAAAGGTCGGGCCCAGCATTTT.

The rearrangement uses TRBV4-1 and TRBJ2-7, with D possibly TRBD2 on 5 matching bases. The CDR3 sequence is 14 residues long. V shed 2 bases and J shed 1 base, with 9 bases lying between them. Germline loops: CDR1 MGHRA, CDR2 YSYEKL. CDR3 nucleotides: TGCGCCAGCAGCCAACGTGGGGAGTCCTACGAGCAGTACTTC. Amino acids: CASSQRGESYEQYF.

The V gene is TRBV6-5, the J gene TRBJ2-7; TRBD1 matches at 12 bases. The J segment lost 7 bases and the V segment lost 6 bases, leaving 4 bases of the junction unmatched. This CDR3 is 13 amino acids long. The V gene's germline CDR1 is MNHEY and CDR2 SVGAGI. CDR3 amino acids: CASSRDRGREQYF. The CDR3 nucleotides are TGTGCCAGCAGCCGGGACAGGGGGCGAGAGCAGTACTTC.

J is TRBJ2-5 and V is TRBV9; D uncertain. The CDR3 has 11 residues. The V end lost 4 bases, the J end lost 1 base, and 2 bases lay between the germline ends. CDR1 is SGDLS, CDR2 YYNGEE, per germline. The CDR3 DNA follows: TGTGCCAGCAGCCGCCAAGAGACCCAGTACTTC. Translated, it gives CASSRQETQYF.

The CDR3 DNA reads TGTGCCAGCGGACAGAGCACAGATACGCAGTATTTT. Amino acids: CASGQSTDTQYF. The V and J genes are TRBV7-9 and TRBJ2-3; tentative D call: TRBD1 (6 bases). CDR1 and CDR2 (germline): SEHNR, FQNEAQ (reference sequence). Deletions cut 8 bases from V and 0 bases from J, with 6 bases between. This CDR3 is built from 12 residues.

The chain couples TRBV12-3 or TRBV12-4 to TRBJ2-7, with 7 bases fitting TRBD1. The length of the CDR3 is 12 residues. V gave up 4 bases and J gave up 7 bases; unmatched junction bases: 4. CDR3 nucleotides: TGTGCCAGCAGTTCCACAGGGGTGGAGCAGTACTTC. Amino acid sequence: CASSSTGVEQYF.

The CDR3 DNA sequence: TGTGCCAGCAGTCCAGTTAGACAGGGGTTCTACGAGCAGTACTTC. Translated: CASSPVRQGFYEQYF. The chain couples TRBV27 to TRBJ2-7; 8 bases fit TRBD1. Germline assignment: CDR1 MNHEY and CDR2 SMNVEV (reference sequence). This CDR3 is 15 amino acids long. Trimming at V came to 5 bases and at J to 3 bases, leaving 9 bases not matched to a gene.

The genes are TRBV7-2 and TRBJ1-1, with a possible D match to TRBD1 (5 bases). CDR3 length equals 14 residues. The germline V gene has CDR1 SGHTA and CDR2 FQGNSA. V was shortened by 2 bases and J by 8 bases, with 15 bases between the two germline ends. CDR3 DNA: TGTGCCAGCAGCTTAAGGAGGGACTCTCGAGAAGCTTTCTTT. The encoded protein is CASSLRRDSREAFF. Supplemented by reference TRBV7-2 and TRBJ1-1, the full variable domain reads GAGVSQSPSNKVTEKGKDVELRCDPISGHTALYWYRQSLGQGLEFLIYFQGNSAPDKSGLPSDRFSAERTGGSVSTLTIQRTQQEDSAVYLCASSLRRDSREAFFGQGTRLTVV.

The table lists this clone with a count of one. This rearrangement joins TRBV28 to TRBJ2-2; D is possibly TRBD2 (6 bases). Germline lookup yields CDR1 MDHEN and CDR2 SYDVKM. This CDR3 comprises 16 residues. Trimming left V 3 bases short and J 0 bases short, with 11 bases between. In DNA, the CDR3 is TGTGCCAGCAGTTTGGGCGGGGTAGCGAACACCGGGGAGCTGTTTTTT. Translated: CASSLGGVANTGELFF.

The J gene is TRBJ2-7, the V gene TRBV28; D is possibly TRBD2 (7 bases). This CDR3 has 16 amino acids. Trimming cost V 3 bases and J 4 bases, with 19 bases left between them. Germline CDR1 is MDHEN and CDR2 is SYDVKM. CDR3 sequence: CASSFGGATLSYEQYF. CDR3 coding DNA: TGTGCCAGCAGTTTTGGGGGGGCAACTTTGAGTTACGAGCAGTACTTC.

The gene calls are TRBV5-1 and TRBJ2-2, with 8 bases that match TRBD2. Per the germline V gene, CDR1 is SGHRS and CDR2 is YFSETQ. J lost 6 bases, V lost 0 bases, and 4 bases had no gene match. The CDR3 extends over 15 amino acids. CDR3 bases: TGCGCCAGCAGCTTGGGCGGGGGGCCCCCCGGGGAGCTGTTTTTT. This sequence encodes CASSLGGGPPGELFF.

This chain uses TRBV5-8 with TRBJ1-4; a possible D gene is TRBD1 (6 bases). Trimming cost V 0 bases and J 14 bases, with 11 bases left between them. Germline V gene lookup returns CDR1 SGHTS and CDR2 YDEGEE. The CDR3 totals 12 residues. The CDR3 DNA sequence: TGTGCCAGCAGCTTGGCGGGGGGGCAGCTGTTTTTT. This encodes CASSLAGGQLFF.

This clone was picked up one time. This chain's CDR3 is CASSYSLAQDREKLFF. Written as DNA, the CDR3 is TGTGCCAGCAGTTACTCGTTGGCGCAGGATCGAGAAAAACTGTTTTTT. The chain couples TRBV6-6 to TRBJ1-4; no clear D gene. The CDR3 length is 16 residues. Germline CDR1 reads MNHNY; CDR2 reads SVGAGI (reference sequence). Trimming removed 0 bases from V and 8 bases from J, with 16 bases in between.

The chain is built from TRBV6-5 and TRBJ1-1; D not certain. The ends were cut back, 6 bases at V and 1 base at J, with 6 bases in the middle. The CDR3 is made up of 12 amino acids. Germline CDR1 and CDR2: MNHEY and SVGAGI. The CDR3 nucleotides read TGTGCCAGCAGGGGCCCGAACACTGAAGCTTTCTTT. This translates into CASRGPNTEAFF.

This clone was recorded only once. The chain links TRBV5-1 to TRBJ2-3, with TRBD1 matching 7 bases. Germline V gene data show CDR1 as SGHRS and CDR2 as YFSETQ. V shed 4 bases and J 4 bases; nucleotides not matched to a gene: 3. The CDR3 has 13 residues. The CDR3, as DNA: TGCGCCAGCAGCCCAGGGGGTGCAGATACGCAGTATTTT. Amino acids: CASSPGGADTQYF.

The V and J genes are TRBV18 and TRBJ1-4, with 7 nucleotides matching TRBD1. The CDR3 runs 14 residues. CDR1 is KGHSH, CDR2 LQKENI, per germline. After removal of 3 bases from V and 8 bases from J, the junction contained 6 bases not matched to a gene. The CDR3 is CASSPTGPREKLFF. The CDR3, as DNA: TGTGCCAGCTCACCGACAGGGCCCCGGGAAAAACTGTTTTTT.

V and J are TRBV28 and TRBJ1-4; 8 nucleotides match TRBD1. Germline values: CDR1 MDHEN, CDR2 SYDVKM. The length of the CDR3 is 15 residues. The ends lost 5 bases at V and 8 bases at J; junction bases unmatched: 10. CDR3 loop: CASSLIGQGGEKLFF. The CDR3 DNA reads TGTGCCAGCAGTCTGATTGGACAGGGAGGGGAAAAACTGTTTTTT.

This chain connects TRBV24-1 to TRBJ1-2; 7 bases line up with TRBD1. After removal of 5 bases from V and 4 bases from J, the junction contained 24 bases not matched to a gene. There are 20 residues in the CDR3. Germline CDR1 is KGHDR and CDR2 is SFDVKD. CDR3 sequence reads: CATSAGDLQRGRQGFYGYTF. The CDR3 coding sequence is TGTGCCACCAGTGCCGGGGATCTACAACGGGGCCGACAGGGATTCTATGGCTACACCTTC.

V usage is TRBV28 and J usage is TRBJ2-1; 9 bases align to TRBD2. The germline V gene has CDR1 MDHEN and CDR2 SYDVKM. The CDR3 has 16 residues. V was pared by 6 bases and J by 6 bases, with 12 bases of the junction left unmatched. CDR3: CASSSSTGTSFNEQFF. The CDR3 region has the DNA TGTGCCAGCAGCTCCTCCACCGGGACTAGCTTCAATGAGCAGTTCTTC.